These 32 T cell receptor beta chains were all obtained from the same sample, sequenced in a study of cytomegalovirus exposure and HLA in healthy donors. Use of 60 Vbeta and 13 Jbeta primers characterized the PCR. TCRdb keeps only in-frame clones here, not all; method: immunoSEQ multiplex PCR. Of roughly 120,000 clones listed, 74% are singletons. Sequencing input: PBMCs. These receptors were collected from a woman in her fifties or sixties in good health and CMV-seropositive.

Only a few counts were recorded for this clone. The J gene is TRBJ2-2, the V gene TRBV5-1, with D uncertain. Trimming took off 0 bases at V and 7 bases at J, with 10 bases between the two ends. The CDR3 is 14 amino acids. Germline V gene data show CDR1 as SGHRS and CDR2 as YFSETQ. Here the CDR3 DNA reads TGCGCCAGCAGCTTGGCCACGGGTATCGGGGAGCTGTTTTTT. Its translation: CASSLATGIGELFF.

The chain has TRBV18 and TRBJ2-7; no clear D gene. Germline loops: CDR1 KGHSH, CDR2 LQKENI. The CDR3 is made up of 13 amino acids. V lost 6 bases to trimming and J lost 7 bases, with 16 bases between them. In DNA, the CDR3 is TGTGCCAGCTCGCACCCTACGAGTCTGGAGCAGTACTTC. As protein: CASSHPTSLEQYF.

In this sample, this clone turned up a few times. This chain joins TRBV27 and TRBJ1-6, with TRBD1 matching 7 bases. The germline V gene has CDR1 MNHEY and CDR2 SMNVEV (reference sequence). This CDR3 region has 14 residues. V trimming: 9 bases; J trimming: 5 bases; junction bases outside the gene matches: 7. The CDR3 DNA follows: TGTGCCAGGTCAACAGGGGAGGATAATTCACCCCTCCACTTT. Protein: CARSTGEDNSPLHF.

The J gene is TRBJ2-7, the V gene TRBV5-8, with 8 bases fitting TRBD1. CDR1 is SGHTS, CDR2 YDEGEE, per germline. J was trimmed by 3 bases and V by 3 bases; bases with no gene match: 8. The CDR3 has 15 residues. The CDR3 coding sequence is TGTGCCAGCAGCTCTAGACAGGGGCGACTCTACGAGCAGTACTTC. Translation: CASSSRQGRLYEQYF. Full variable domain (remainder filled in from reference TRBV5-8 and TRBJ2-7): EAGVTQSPTHLIKTRGQQATLRCSPISGHTSVYWYQQALGLGLQFLLWYDEGEERNRGNFPPRFSGRQFPNYSSELNVNALELEDSALYLCASSSRQGRLYEQYFGPGTRLTVT.

This chain connects TRBV27 to TRBJ2-7, with unresolved D. Trimming pared 5 bases from V and 6 bases from J, leaving 20 bases between. The germline V gene encodes CDR1 MNHEY and CDR2 SMNVEV (reference sequence). CDR3 length equals 15 residues. CDR3 DNA sequence: TGTGCCAGCAGTCTGGCCCCCCTAGTCGCCTCCGAGCAGTACTTC. Translation gives CASSLAPLVASEQYF.

The V call is TRBV7-9, the J call TRBJ1-5, with unresolved D. V was clipped by 4 bases and J by 3 bases, with 10 bases between them. Germline V CDR1 and CDR2: SEHNR, FQNEAQ (reference sequence). The CDR3 loop spans 14 amino acids. Here the CDR3 DNA reads TGTGCCAGCAGCTATAGCTCCGACAATCAGCCCCAGCATTTT. Translating it yields CASSYSSDNQPQHF.

The V and J genes are TRBV19 and TRBJ1-1, with 7 bases matching TRBD1. J was trimmed by 6 bases and V by 6 bases; bases with no gene match: 13. The CDR3 covers 15 residues. Germline CDR1 reads LNHDA; CDR2 reads SQIVND (reference sequence). CDR3: CASRSSTTGAAEAFF. The DNA for the CDR3 is TGTGCCAGTAGATCCTCCACCACAGGGGCGGCTGAAGCTTTCTTT.

The rearrangement uses TRBV28 and TRBJ1-4; TRBD1 aligns across 7 bases. From germline, CDR1 is MDHEN and CDR2 SYDVKM. V shed 4 bases, J shed 0 bases, and the junction held 2 bases outside the gene matches. This CDR3 has 15 amino acids. The DNA for the CDR3 is TGTGCCAGCAGTTCGGGGACAGCAACTAATGAAAAACTGTTTTTT. Its translation is CASSSGTATNEKLFF.

The chain joins TRBV12-2 to TRBJ1-5; TRBD1, as called in the table, went unchecked against the DNA. TRBV12-2 is a pseudogene locus. The CDR3 runs to 16 residues. CDR3 nucleotide sequence: TGTGCAAGTCGCTTAGAAACGGACAGGAACCGGTTGCCCCAGCATTTT. This sequence encodes CASRLETDRNRLPQHF.

The genes are TRBV19 and TRBJ1-5, with 8 bases fitting TRBD1. Germline CDR1 is LNHDA and CDR2 is SQIVND (reference sequence). V was pared by 6 bases and J by 3 bases, with 10 bases of the junction left unmatched. This CDR3 has 16 residues. The CDR3 protein is CASRQGGRGDNQPQHF. The CDR3 DNA reads as TGTGCCAGTAGACAGGGGGGCCGGGGGGACAATCAGCCCCAGCATTTT.

The chain links TRBV30 to TRBJ2-1, with 10 bases identical to TRBD2. Germline-derived CDR1 and CDR2 are GTSNPN and SVGIG (reference sequence). This CDR3 spans 15 amino acids. J was trimmed by 3 bases and V by 2 bases; bases with no gene match: 4. The CDR3 nucleotides read TGTGCCTGGAGTAAACTAGCGGGGTTCTACAATGAGCAGTTCTTC. It codes for CAWSKLAGFYNEQFF.

The chain couples TRBV14 to TRBJ2-1; 9 nucleotides align to TRBD1. V dropped 0 bases and J dropped 8; count of bases not matched to a gene: 14. Germline CDR1 and CDR2: SGHDN and FVKESK. There are 18 residues in the CDR3. As DNA, the CDR3 is TGTGCCAGCAGCCAAGACCTGACCGGGACAGGGTCTTTGGATGAGCAGTTCTTC. Its protein is CASSQDLTGTGSLDEQFF. The complete variable domain, with remaining parts taken from reference TRBV14 and TRBJ2-1, reads EAGVTQFPSHSVIEKGQTVTLRCDPISGHDNLYWYRRVMGKEIKFLLHFVKESKQDESGMPNNRFLAERTGGTYSTLKVQPAELEDSGVYFCASSQDLTGTGSLDEQFFGPGTRLTVL.

V is TRBV30 and J is TRBJ1-5; the D gene is possibly TRBD1 (6 bases). V was pared by 5 bases and J by 3 bases, with 11 bases between. CDR3 size: 13 residues. Germline CDR1 GTSNPN, CDR2 SVGIG (reference sequence). CDR3 nucleotides: TGTGCCTGGGCTGGACAGAACAATCAGCCCCAGCATTTT. Amino acids: CAWAGQNNQPQHF.

This chain links TRBV15 with TRBJ2-7; 8 nucleotides agree with TRBD1. Unmatched junction bases numbered 7, after V lost 8 bases and J lost 1 base. Germline assignment: CDR1 LNHNV and CDR2 YYDKDF (reference sequence). The CDR3 loop spans 14 amino acids. CDR3 coding DNA: TGTGCCACCTCCAGGGACAGGAGTTCCTACGAGCAGTACTTC. Amino acids: CATSRDRSSYEQYF.

V and J are TRBV28 and TRBJ1-3; no firm D call. The V gene's germline CDR1 is MDHEN and CDR2 SYDVKM. The CDR3 runs 11 residues. V was pared by 7 bases and J by 4 bases, with 5 bases between. The CDR3 spells CASMRGNTIYF. CDR3 DNA sequence: TGTGCCAGCATGCGGGGAAACACCATATATTTT.

V and J are TRBV28 and TRBJ2-4, with unresolved D. Trimming removed 1 base at V and 0 bases at J, with 7 bases between. The CDR3 length is 15 residues. Germline loops: CDR1 MDHEN, CDR2 SYDVKM. CDR3 nucleotides: TGTGCCAGCAGTTTATCACAGCTAGCCAAAAACATTCAGTACTTC. Amino acids: CASSLSQLAKNIQYF.

The chain couples TRBV7-2 to TRBJ2-1; 7 nucleotides align to TRBD1. CDR1 and CDR2 from the germline V gene are SGHTA and FQGNSA. V gave up 5 bases and J gave up 15 bases; unmatched junction bases: 13. The length of the CDR3 is 13 residues. The CDR3 region has the DNA TGTGCCAGCAGCCCCCTAGGGGGCGCTTCGACGTTCTTC. This gives the protein CASSPLGGASTFF. The complete variable domain, with remaining parts taken from reference TRBV7-2 and TRBJ2-1, reads GAGVSQSPSNKVTEKGKDVELRCDPISGHTALYWYRQSLGQGLEFLIYFQGNSAPDKSGLPSDRFSAERTGGSVSTLTIQRTQQEDSAVYLCASSPLGGASTFFGPGTRLTVL.

The rearrangement joins TRBV7-9 to TRBJ1-4, with D maybe TRBD1 (5 bases). With 1 base removed from V and 1 base from J, the gap between germline ends came to 13 bases. The germline CDR1 and CDR2 sequences are SEHNR and FQNEAQ (reference sequence). The CDR3 runs 17 residues. This chain's CDR3 is CASSLGAGSGTNEKLFF. Written as DNA, the CDR3 is TGTGCCAGCAGCTTAGGAGCAGGGTCGGGAACTAATGAAAAACTGTTTTTT.

J is TRBJ2-3 and V is TRBV6-6; D is possibly TRBD2 (7 bases). The CDR3 runs 15 residues. V lost 0 bases and J lost 1, with 8 bases in between. In germline, CDR1 is MNHNY, CDR2 SVGAGI (reference sequence). CDR3 DNA sequence: TGTGCCAGCAGTTACTCAGGGGGGGGCACAGATACGCAGTATTTT. Residues: CASSYSGGGTDTQYF.

The gene calls are TRBV4-3 and TRBJ2-1; TRBD2 aligns across 10 bases. Germline values: CDR1 LGHNA, CDR2 YSLEER. The CDR3 has 17 amino acids. Unmatched junction bases numbered 9, after V lost 3 bases and J lost 4 bases. CDR3 sequence: CASSQEESSGSYNEQFF. The CDR3, as DNA: TGCGCCAGCAGCCAGGAGGAGTCTAGCGGGAGTTACAATGAGCAGTTCTTC.

In its sample, this clone was seen once. The V call is TRBV27, the J call TRBJ1-1; no clear D. This CDR3 comprises 12 residues. Deletions cut 5 bases from V and 4 bases from J, with 8 bases between. CDR1 is MNHEY, CDR2 SMNVEV, per germline (reference sequence). In DNA form, the CDR3 reads TGTGCCAGCAGTCTTACGGGCACTGAAGCTTTCTTT. Protein product: CASSLTGTEAFF.

This clone came up a few times. This chain joins TRBV10-3 and TRBJ2-1, with 7 bases matching TRBD2. This CDR3 comprises 15 residues. V lost 4 bases and J lost 5; bases outside the gene matches: 8. Germline V gene lookup returns CDR1 ENHRY and CDR2 SYGVKD. CDR3 sequence reads: CAISATSDNNNEQFF. The CDR3 DNA sequence: TGTGCCATCAGTGCCACTAGCGACAACAACAATGAGCAGTTCTTC.

The chain uses TRBV30 and TRBJ2-1; TRBD1 matches at 7 bases. CDR3 length equals 13 residues. With V trimmed by 4 bases and J by 2 bases, 2 bases remained unmatched. Germline V CDR1 and CDR2: GTSNPN, SVGIG (reference sequence). The CDR3, as DNA: TGTGCCTGGACCGGGACAGCCTACAATGAGCAGTTCTTC. Translation gives CAWTGTAYNEQFF.

CDR3 in amino acids: CASSISSVTNEKLFF. The CDR3 DNA sequence: TGTGCCAGTAGTATATCATCGGTCACTAATGAAAAACTGTTTTTT. V gene TRBV19 combines with J gene TRBJ1-4, with D hard to call. The germline CDR1 and CDR2 sequences are LNHDA and SQIVND (reference sequence). This CDR3 has 15 amino acids. Trimming cost V 2 bases and J 2 bases, with 9 bases left between them.

The V and J genes are TRBV5-6 and TRBJ2-3; no clear D gene. The CDR3 consists of 14 residues. V lost 1 base, J lost 3 bases, and 9 bases lay in between. Germline assignment: CDR1 SGHDT and CDR2 YYEEEE. The CDR3 sequence is CASSLLGPTDTQYF. CDR3 in DNA: TGTGCCAGCAGCTTGTTGGGCCCGACAGATACGCAGTATTTT.

This clone was seen only a few times. The chain has TRBV7-2 and TRBJ1-1, with no clear D. This CDR3 region has 12 residues. V dropped 3 bases and J dropped 8 bases, with 10 bases sitting between them. Germline lookup yields CDR1 SGHTA and CDR2 FQGNSA. The CDR3 loop reads CASSFLEREAFF. CDR3 coding DNA: TGTGCCAGCAGCTTTCTGGAGAGAGAAGCTTTCTTT.

The gene calls are TRBV27 and TRBJ2-5; 7 nucleotides align to TRBD1. There are 18 residues in the CDR3. The germline CDR1 and CDR2 sequences are MNHEY and SMNVEV (reference sequence). Trimming cost V 3 bases and J 5 bases; bases outside gene matches: 18. Here the CDR3 reads CASSFRDPSKQGWETQYF. CDR3 in DNA: TGTGCCAGCAGTTTTCGCGACCCATCAAAACAGGGGTGGGAGACCCAGTACTTC.

This clone was seen only once. This chain joins TRBV2 and TRBJ2-1; 7 bases are a match to TRBD2. V gave up 6 bases and J gave up 8 bases; unmatched junction bases: 1. From germline, CDR1 is SNHLY and CDR2 FYNNEI. There are 11 residues in the CDR3. CDR3 DNA: TGTGCCAGCAGGCTAGCGGATGAGCAGTTCTTC. It encodes CASRLADEQFF.

This sequence joins TRBV9 and TRBJ1-2, with no clear D. Germline values: CDR1 SGDLS, CDR2 YYNGEE. V lost 0 bases, J lost 0 bases, and 6 bases lay in between. This CDR3 is 14 amino acids long. The CDR3 loop reads CASSVGATNYGYTF. In nucleotides, the CDR3 is TGTGCCAGCAGCGTAGGGGCCACTAACTATGGCTACACCTTC.

The chain carries TRBV19 and TRBJ1-1; 10 bases are shared with TRBD1. Germline CDR1 reads LNHDA; CDR2 reads SQIVND (reference sequence). V lost 4 bases, J lost 0 bases, and 5 bases stayed unmatched. This CDR3 spans 16 amino acids. DNA of the CDR3: TGTGCCAGTAGTACTGAGACAGGGGGCTTGAACACTGAAGCTTTCTTT. Translation gives CASSTETGGLNTEAFF.

The chain has TRBV5-6 and TRBJ2-3, with 8 bases identical to TRBD1. Germline CDR1 reads SGHDT; CDR2 reads YYEEEE. Trimming cost V 0 bases and J 6 bases; bases outside gene matches: 0. This CDR3 has 13 amino acids. The CDR3 region is CASSLGTGDTQYF. Here the CDR3 DNA reads TGTGCCAGCAGCTTGGGGACAGGGGATACGCAGTATTTT. The full variable domain, in which reference TRBV5-6 and TRBJ2-3 provide the parts outside the CDR3, is DAGVTQSPTHLIKTRGQQVTLRCSPKSGHDTVSWYQQALGQGPQFIFQYYEEEERQRGNFPDRFSGHQFPNYSSELNVNALLLGDSALYLCASSLGTGDTQYFGPGTRLTVL.

About this clone itself: Other DNA sequences within the sample encode an identical CDR3. CDR3 protein: CASSPRDKNTEAFF. As DNA, the CDR3 is TGTGCCAGCTCTCCCCGGGACAAGAACACTGAAGCTTTCTTT. V gene TRBV18 combines with J gene TRBJ1-1, with D possibly matching TRBD1 (6 bases). This CDR3 is 14 amino acids long. V was trimmed by 6 bases and J by 1 base, leaving 12 bases between them. In germline, CDR1 is KGHSH, CDR2 LQKENI.